The 5 T cell receptor beta chains presented below share a single source sample, sequenced in a study of blood T cell repertoires in COVID-19. Profiling relied on immunoSEQ multiplex PCR, and the TCRdb table lists in-frame clones only, not all of them. Of approximately 100,000 clones listed, over 85% are singletons. The source material was peripheral blood. Receptors originate from a man between 65 and 85 years old with acute or convalescent COVID-19.

This clone was seen just once. V and J are TRBV6-5 and TRBJ1-3; D unresolved. There are 13 residues in the CDR3. CDR1 is MNHEY, CDR2 SVGAGI, per germline. V was trimmed by 5 bases and J by 0 bases, leaving 5 bases between them. The CDR3 is CASSTTSGNTIYF. The CDR3 region has the DNA TGTGCCAGCAGTACTACCTCTGGAAACACCATATATTTT.

The chain couples TRBV5-5 to TRBJ2-5, with D possibly being TRBD2 (7 bases). Germline CDR1 SGHKS, CDR2 YYEKEE (reference sequence). Trimming stripped 7 bases from V and 1 base from J, with 17 bases between. The CDR3 consists of 15 residues. The CDR3 is CASGPSGGFQETQYF. In DNA form, the CDR3 reads TGTGCCAGCGGACCCTCGGGGGGCTTCCAAGAGACCCAGTACTTC.

The V gene is TRBV9, the J gene TRBJ2-1; perhaps TRBD2 as D (6 bases). Germline V CDR1 and CDR2: SGDLS, YYNGEE. The CDR3 is made up of 11 amino acids. The V gene lost 2 bases and the J gene lost 10 bases, with 7 bases spanning the gap. CDR3 coding DNA: TGTGCCAGCAGCGTTGGGAGGGAGCAGTTCTTC. It is translated as CASSVGREQFF.

This chain joins TRBV5-1 and TRBJ1-2; D is unclear. V gave up 3 bases and J gave up 3 bases, with 9 bases separating them. This CDR3 spans 13 amino acids. Germline CDR1 reads SGHRS; CDR2 reads YFSETQ. CDR3 amino acids: CASSSQLDYGYTF. The DNA for the CDR3 is TGCGCCAGCAGCTCTCAGTTGGACTATGGCTACACCTTC.

This chain links TRBV4-3 with TRBJ2-1; TRBD2 agrees at 10 bases. This CDR3 contains 17 residues. The germline gives CDR1 LGHNA, CDR2 YSLEER. The J segment lost 10 bases and the V segment lost 0 bases, leaving 12 bases of the junction unmatched. CDR3: CASSQDEASGRAMEQFF. In nucleotides, the CDR3 is TGCGCCAGCAGCCAAGATGAGGCCAGCGGGAGGGCCATGGAGCAGTTCTTC.